This is a list of T cell receptor beta chains from one sample in a study of blood T cells in healthy people across ages. From the 5' RACE reads, TCRdb called clonotypes with MiXCR, one entry per CDR3 protein. The table records about 570,000 distinct CDR3 sequences, around a quarter of them present only once. Another study also made use of these data, one on T cells of mothers and their children.

The sequenced sample was blood. The receptor source for this set is a boy aged 2 to 9 in good health. The CDR3 runs from the conserved cysteine through the conserved F or W. Each record gives: CDR3 DNA, CDR3 protein, J gene, clone size, D gene, V gene. The D gene is left open where the match is weak. Part of the rows lack a size; the others show once, few, many or a class for expanded clones.

DNA: TGTGCCACCAGCAGGTCCAGGGCCAAAAACATTCAGTACTTC
CDR3: CATSRSRAKNIQYF
J: TRBJ2-4
size: few
D: .
V: TRBV15

DNA: TGCGCCAGCAGCCAAGCGGAGAGCTCCTACGAGCAGTACTTC
CDR3: CASSQAESSYEQYF
J: TRBJ2-7
size: .
D: .
V: TRBV4-1

DNA: TGTGCCAGCAGCTTCGACGGCCAAGAGACCCAGTACTTC
CDR3: CASSFDGQETQYF
J: TRBJ2-5
size: .
D: .
V: TRBV7-3

DNA: TGTGCCAGCAGCCAAGTTGGGGGCCGGGAGACCCAGTACTTC
CDR3: CASSQVGGRETQYF
J: TRBJ2-5
size: .
D: .
V: TRBV3-1

DNA: TGCAGTGCTAGAGATCCAACTAGCGGGGGGGCCATGGGTGAGCAGTTCTTC
CDR3: CSARDPTSGGAMGEQFF
J: TRBJ2-1
size: .
D: TRBD2
V: TRBV20-1

DNA: TGCGCCAGCAGCCCTTCAACTAGCGGGGGACCTTACGAGCAGTACTTC
CDR3: CASSPSTSGGPYEQYF
J: TRBJ2-7
size: few
D: TRBD2
V: TRBV5-1

DNA: TGTGCCATCACCGCCACTAGCGGGGCCTACGAGCAGTACTTC
CDR3: CAITATSGAYEQYF
J: TRBJ2-7
size: many
D: TRBD2
V: TRBV10-3

DNA: TGTGCCAGCAGCTTAATCGTAAACACCGGGGAGCTGTTTTTT
CDR3: CASSLIVNTGELFF
J: TRBJ2-2
size: .
D: .
V: TRBV7-8

DNA: TGTGCCAGCAGGCGGGACCCGGGGACCCAGTACTTC
CDR3: CASRRDPGTQYF
J: TRBJ2-5
size: .
D: .
V: TRBV12-3/TRBV12-4

DNA: TGCAGCGTTGAGCCACGACAATCCACTGAAGCTTTCTTT
CDR3: CSVEPRQSTEAFF
J: TRBJ1-1
size: few
D: .
V: TRBV29-1

DNA: TGCAGCGTCCGGGGGGGGACAGGGAGCAATGAGCAGTTCTTC
CDR3: CSVRGGTGSNEQFF
J: TRBJ2-1
size: few
D: .
V: TRBV29-1

DNA: TGTGCCACCCACGACAGGGGGCCGAACACCGGGGAGCTGTTTTTT
CDR3: CATHDRGPNTGELFF
J: TRBJ2-2
size: .
D: TRBD1
V: TRBV10-3

DNA: TGTGCCATCAGTGACCCCCCTGGACTAGCGGTGCTGGGAACAGATACGCAGTATTTT
CDR3: CAISDPPGLAVLGTDTQYF
J: TRBJ2-3
size: .
D: TRBD2
V: TRBV10-3

DNA: TGTGCCACCAGCAGATCCTTTAGGACAGATCTCGACGAGCAGTACTTC
CDR3: CATSRSFRTDLDEQYF
J: TRBJ2-7
size: .
D: .
V: TRBV15

DNA: TGTGCCACCAGCAGAGTGTTCAGGCGGGGGGATAACAATGAGCAGTTCTTC
CDR3: CATSRVFRRGDNNEQFF
J: TRBJ2-1
size: .
D: TRBD2
V: TRBV15

DNA: TGTGCCAGCAGGCCCCCCCTCCGGGACAGATCTAGCACAGATACGCAGTATTTT
CDR3: CASRPPLRDRSSTDTQYF
J: TRBJ2-3
size: .
D: TRBD1
V: TRBV7-9

DNA: TGTGCCAGCAGCTTAGGGGGCGGGGGGCACCCCTACGAGCAGTACTTC
CDR3: CASSLGGGGHPYEQYF
J: TRBJ2-7
size: many
D: TRBD2
V: TRBV13

DNA: TGCAGTGCCCCAGGCGGGGGTCAGGGCTACACCTTC
CDR3: CSAPGGGQGYTF
J: TRBJ1-2
size: few
D: .
V: TRBV20-1

DNA: TGTGCCAGCAGCCAAGGGAAACACCCGGGCAAAAACATTCAGTACTTC
CDR3: CASSQGKHPGKNIQYF
J: TRBJ2-4
size: .
D: .
V: TRBV4-2

DNA: TGTGCCAGCAGCGTAGGAGCGGGCAGCTCCTACAATGAGCAGTTCTTC
CDR3: CASSVGAGSSYNEQFF
J: TRBJ2-1
size: .
D: .
V: TRBV9

DNA: TGTGCCAGCAACTTACTAGCGGGAGGCCCCTACGAGCAGTACTTC
CDR3: CASNLLAGGPYEQYF
J: TRBJ2-7
size: .
D: TRBD2
V: TRBV5-6

DNA: TGTGCCAGCAGCCACCCCCCGGGACGGAAAAAAACCTACGAGCAGTACTTC
CDR3: CASSHPPGRKKTYEQYF
J: TRBJ2-7
size: few
D: .
V: TRBV7-9

DNA: TGTGCCAGCAGTTACGGGGTAGCGGGAGCGAAGTACAATGAGCAGTTCTTC
CDR3: CASSYGVAGAKYNEQFF
J: TRBJ2-1
size: few
D: TRBD2
V: TRBV6-5

DNA: TGTGCCAGCAGTGAATTGGGGTACACTGAAGCTTTCTTT
CDR3: CASSELGYTEAFF
J: TRBJ1-1
size: few
D: .
V: TRBV6-1

DNA: TGTGCCATTAGGGGCACCGGGACGGATTATAATTCACCCCTCCACTTT
CDR3: CAIRGTGTDYNSPLHF
J: TRBJ1-6
size: few
D: .
V: TRBV9

DNA: TGTGCCTGGAGTGGACATGAGGAGCAGTACTTC
CDR3: CAWSGHEEQYF
J: TRBJ2-5
size: few
D: .
V: TRBV30